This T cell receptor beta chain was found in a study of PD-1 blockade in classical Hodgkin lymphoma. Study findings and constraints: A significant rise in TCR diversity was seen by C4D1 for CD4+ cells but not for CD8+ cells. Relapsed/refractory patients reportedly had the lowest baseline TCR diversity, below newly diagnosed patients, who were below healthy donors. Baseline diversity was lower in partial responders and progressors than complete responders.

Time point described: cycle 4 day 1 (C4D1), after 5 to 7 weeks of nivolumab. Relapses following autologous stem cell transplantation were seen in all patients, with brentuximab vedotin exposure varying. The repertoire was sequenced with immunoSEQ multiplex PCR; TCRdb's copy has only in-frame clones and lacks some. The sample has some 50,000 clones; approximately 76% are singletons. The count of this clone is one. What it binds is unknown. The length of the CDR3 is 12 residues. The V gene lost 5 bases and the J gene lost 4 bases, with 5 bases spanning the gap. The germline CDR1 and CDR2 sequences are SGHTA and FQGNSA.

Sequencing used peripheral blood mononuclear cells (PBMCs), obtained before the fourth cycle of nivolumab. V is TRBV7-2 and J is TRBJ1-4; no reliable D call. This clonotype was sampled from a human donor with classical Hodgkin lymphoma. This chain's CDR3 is CASSRYNEKLFF. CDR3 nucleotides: TGTGCCAGCAGCCGCTATAATGAAAAACTGTTTTTT.